This T cell receptor (beta chain) was sequenced during a study of early T cells in non-severe SARS-CoV-2 infection. Study in general: With bulk RNA from unsorted whole blood as input, sequencing yielded unpaired chains. Findings and limits, study-wide: Clonotype matching in VDJdb favored anti-spike CD8 responses and did not capture private and CD4 specificities.

The CDR3 has 16 residues. V shed 2 bases and J shed 2 bases, with 14 bases lying between them. CDR1 is LNHDA, CDR2 SQIVND, per germline (reference sequence). The table lists this clonotype with many counts. Its specificity is unknown. Each cDNA molecule carried a unique molecular identifier. MiXCR was run by TCRdb on the 5' RACE reads, yielding one entry per CDR3 protein. This sample has tens of thousands of distinct CDR3 sequences, with 5.4% found just once. This rearrangement joins TRBV19 to TRBJ2-3; possibly TRBD1 for D (5 bases). This receptor was obtained from an adult who was a healthcare worker with PCR-confirmed SARS-CoV-2 infection or an uninfected control (not recorded which). This specimen consisted of whole blood, obtained at baseline. The CDR3 region has the DNA TGTGCCAGTAGTATACAGGGTCCTGCGATCACAGATACGCAGTATTTT. This translates into CASSIQGPAITDTQYF.